Below are 26 T cell receptor beta chains sequenced from a single sample in a study of blood T cell repertoires in COVID-19. Profiling relied on immunoSEQ multiplex PCR, and the TCRdb table lists in-frame clones only, not all of them. Here the sample spans fewer than 200,000 clones, roughly nine tenths being singletons. The sequenced sample was PBMCs or T cells enriched from blood (not recorded which). The receptors were gathered from a human donor with acute COVID-19. The donor label of this sample is uncertain.

V is TRBV5-6 and J is TRBJ2-5; 12 bases map to TRBD2. The CDR3 runs 17 residues. V lost 3 bases, J lost 7 bases, and 13 bases stayed unmatched. The germline CDR1 and CDR2 sequences are SGHDT and YYEEEE. Here the CDR3 DNA reads TGTGCCAGCAGCTCACTAGCGGGGGGCACACTGGCGGGGACCCAGTACTTC. Translation: CASSSLAGGTLAGTQYF.

The chain combines TRBV27 with TRBJ1-1, with 8 bases aligning to TRBD1. Germline CDR1 is MNHEY and CDR2 is SMNVEV (reference sequence). V gave up 3 bases and J gave up 6 bases; unmatched junction bases: 3. There are 13 residues in the CDR3. The CDR3 DNA follows: TGTGCCAGCAGTTTGGGACAGGCGTCTGAAGCTTTCTTT. It yields the protein CASSLGQASEAFF.

The chain has TRBV4-2 and TRBJ2-1, with D possibly matching TRBD1 (5 bases). CDR1 is LGHNA and CDR2 is YNFKEQ in the germline V gene. This CDR3 contains 14 residues. V lost 8 bases to trimming and J lost 5 bases, with 16 bases between them. The CDR3 sequence is CASRSGRSNNEQFF. CDR3 bases: TGTGCCAGCCGATCAGGGCGTAGTAACAATGAGCAGTTCTTC.

This sequence joins TRBV25-1 and TRBJ1-2, with D uncertain. This CDR3 has 12 amino acids. Trimming shortened V by 2 bases and J by 8 bases, and 9 bases separated the two germline ends. Germline V CDR1 and CDR2: MGHDK, SYGVNS. CDR3 sequence reads: CASSEGSGGYTF. In DNA form, the CDR3 reads TGTGCCAGCAGTGAAGGATCCGGGGGCTACACCTTC.

The rearrangement links TRBV30 to TRBJ2-2; 9 bases line up with TRBD2. The V segment lost 7 bases and the J segment 6 bases; nucleotides outside the gene matches: 9. This CDR3 is 14 amino acids long. Germline V gene lookup returns CDR1 GTSNPN and CDR2 SVGIG (reference sequence). The CDR3 spells CASSLAGDAGELFF. The CDR3, as DNA: TGTGCCTCCTCCTTAGCGGGGGACGCCGGGGAGCTGTTTTTT.

The chain combines TRBV27 with TRBJ2-1; 8 nucleotides match TRBD1. J lost 5 bases, V lost 8 bases, and 5 bases had no gene match. Germline-derived CDR1 and CDR2 are MNHEY and SMNVEV (reference sequence). The CDR3 spans 13 residues. CDR3 coding DNA: TGTGCCAGCGCCAGGGGGCAGAACAATGAGCAGTTCTTC. Translation gives CASARGQNNEQFF.

This clone was recorded only once. The chain carries TRBV6-5 and TRBJ2-3; 7 nucleotides match TRBD2. The CDR3 spans 14 residues. J gave up 11 bases and V 0 bases, and 8 bases lay outside the gene matches. From germline, CDR1 is MNHEY and CDR2 SVGAGI. The CDR3 loop is CASSYSPLAYQQYF. The CDR3, as DNA: TGTGCCAGCAGTTACTCGCCACTAGCGTATCAGCAGTATTTT.

The rearrangement joins TRBV7-2 to TRBJ1-1; tentative D call: TRBD1 (5 bases). This CDR3 region has 13 residues. V was cut by 6 bases and J by 3 bases, with 11 bases left in between. Germline V gene lookup returns CDR1 SGHTA and CDR2 FQGNSA. The CDR3 nucleotides are TGTGCCAGCAGGTTTGGGGGGTACACTGAAGCTTTCTTT. It yields the protein CASRFGGYTEAFF.

This clone was counted a single time. The gene calls are TRBV7-2 and TRBJ2-1; possibly TRBD2 for D (6 bases). V was cut by 3 bases and J by 1 base, with 10 bases left in between. From germline, CDR1 is SGHTA and CDR2 FQGNSA. The CDR3 consists of 15 residues. The CDR3 protein is CASSLRTISYNEQFF. The CDR3 bases are TGTGCCAGCAGCTTGAGGACTATATCCTACAATGAGCAGTTCTTC. Together with reference TRBV7-2 and TRBJ2-1, the CDR3 gives the full variable domain: GAGVSQSPSNKVTEKGKDVELRCDPISGHTALYWYRQSLGQGLEFLIYFQGNSAPDKSGLPSDRFSAERTGGSVSTLTIQRTQQEDSAVYLCASSLRTISYNEQFFGPGTRLTVL.

This rearrangement joins TRBV4-1 to TRBJ1-5, with TRBD1 matching 11 bases. V trimming: 4 bases; J trimming: 6 bases; junction bases outside the gene matches: 5. CDR3 length equals 15 residues. The germline CDR1 and CDR2 sequences are MGHRA and YSYEKL. The CDR3 spells CASSPGQGGSQPQHF. The CDR3 DNA sequence: TGCGCCAGCAGCCCGGGACAGGGGGGGAGTCAGCCCCAGCATTTT.

This sequence joins TRBV24-1 and TRBJ2-1; 9 nucleotides line up with TRBD1. Germline assignment: CDR1 KGHDR and CDR2 SFDVKD. The CDR3 length is 16 residues. V shed 4 bases and J 4 bases; nucleotides not matched to a gene: 7. The CDR3 is CATSDPGQGKYNEQFF. CDR3 DNA: TGTGCCACCAGTGACCCGGGACAGGGTAAATACAATGAGCAGTTCTTC.

CDR3 in DNA: TGTGCCAGCAGCACCGGGAGCAAAGAGTACTTC. Residues: CASSTGSKEYF. The V call is TRBV27, the J call TRBJ2-7; D might be TRBD2 (6 bases). Germline loops: CDR1 MNHEY, CDR2 SMNVEV (reference sequence). V lost 6 bases to trimming and J lost 11 bases, with 14 bases between them. The CDR3 loop spans 11 amino acids.

The J gene is TRBJ2-2, the V gene TRBV2, with TRBD2 as a possible D gene (6 bases). Germline loops: CDR1 SNHLY, CDR2 FYNNEI. Trimming cost V 8 bases and J 6 bases, with 22 bases left between them. The CDR3 is 16 residues long. CDR3 protein: CASSPSWQGGPGELFF. The CDR3 bases are TGTGCCAGCTCTCCCTCATGGCAGGGAGGACCCGGGGAGCTGTTTTTT.

The rearrangement uses TRBV10-3 and TRBJ1-6; 8 bases are shared with TRBD1. Trimming at V came to 5 bases and at J to 9 bases, leaving 9 bases not matched to a gene. This CDR3 contains 15 residues. Per germline, CDR1 ENHRY and CDR2 SYGVKD. The CDR3 loop reads CAISPGQAFGSPLHF. The DNA of the CDR3 is TGTGCCATCAGTCCGGGACAGGCCTTTGGTTCACCCCTCCACTTT.

This clone was detected only once. The rearrangement links TRBV30 to TRBJ1-3; D is possibly TRBD1 (5 bases). Germline CDR1 is GTSNPN and CDR2 is SVGIG (reference sequence). This CDR3 region has 15 residues. Trimming took off 2 bases at V and 0 bases at J, with 11 bases between the two ends. The CDR3 here is CAWSPLTGSGNTIYF. The CDR3 nucleotides are TGTGCCTGGAGTCCCCTTACAGGCTCTGGAAACACCATATATTTT.

This clone was recorded a few times. V is TRBV4-2 and J is TRBJ1-2; D gene ambiguous. Between the trimmed V and J ends, which lost 0 bases and 7 bases, there was a span of 12 bases. CDR3 length: 14 residues. Per the germline V gene, CDR1 is LGHNA and CDR2 is YNFKEQ. CDR3 amino acids: CASSQDIGVSGYTF. CDR3 coding DNA: TGTGCCAGCAGCCAAGATATCGGGGTTTCTGGCTACACCTTC.

This chain connects TRBV29-1 to TRBJ2-7, with 11 bases fitting TRBD2. CDR1 is SQVTM, CDR2 ANQGSEA, per germline. The CDR3 runs 14 residues. V shed 5 bases and J 5 bases; nucleotides not matched to a gene: 8. The CDR3 is CSVNLAGGIHEQYF. The CDR3 DNA reads TGCAGCGTTAACCTAGCGGGGGGAATACACGAGCAGTACTTC.

The V call is TRBV15, the J call TRBJ1-2, with D possibly matching TRBD1 (6 bases). The germline V and J ends were trimmed by 0 bases and 2 bases, with 13 bases remaining between them. CDR1 and CDR2 (germline): LNHNV, YYDKDF (reference sequence). The CDR3 extends over 16 amino acids. The CDR3 is CATSRDLLGGNYGYTF. DNA for the CDR3: TGTGCCACCAGCAGAGATCTCTTAGGGGGAAACTATGGCTACACCTTC. Looking up the rest from reference TRBV15 and TRBJ1-2 gives the full variable domain: DAMVIQNPRYQVTQFGKPVTLSCSQTLNHNVMYWYQQKSSQAPKLLFHYYDKDFNNEADTPDNFQSRRPNTSFCFLDIRSPGLGDTAMYLCATSRDLLGGNYGYTFGSGTRLTVV.

The chain uses TRBV27 and TRBJ1-2; a weak D match, TRBD1 (6 bases). V was shortened by 5 bases and J by 0 bases, with 16 bases between the two germline ends. The CDR3 is 16 amino acids. Germline V gene sequence: CDR1 MNHEY, CDR2 SMNVEV (reference sequence). The CDR3 nucleotides read TGTGCCAGCAGTCCCAAGGGGGTCCTCCCTAACTATGGCTACACCTTC. It translates to CASSPKGVLPNYGYTF.

J is TRBJ1-1 and V is TRBV4-1; 8 nucleotides line up with TRBD1. The germline gives CDR1 MGHRA, CDR2 YSYEKL. The CDR3 runs to 13 residues. With V trimmed by 1 base and J by 12 bases, 7 bases remained unmatched. The CDR3 nucleotides are TGCGCCAGCAGCCAAGTAGAGGACAGGGTTTCTTTCTTT. Translated: CASSQVEDRVSFF.

The rearrangement links TRBV7-7 to TRBJ2-7, with 10 bases that match TRBD1. In germline, CDR1 is SSHAT, CDR2 FNYEAQ (reference sequence). This CDR3 spans 15 amino acids. The junction had 7 bases not matched to a gene; V was cut back by 5 bases and J by 3 bases. In DNA form, the CDR3 reads TGTGCCAGCAGCCCGGGGACAGGGGTGGACTACGAGCAGTACTTC. Translating it yields CASSPGTGVDYEQYF.

J is TRBJ2-3 and V is TRBV9, with 14 bases matching TRBD2. V shed 3 bases and J 2 bases; nucleotides not matched to a gene: 14. This CDR3 spans 20 amino acids. Germline CDR1 SGDLS, CDR2 YYNGEE. The CDR3 sequence is CASSDPYSGTSGGPTDTQYF. CDR3 DNA sequence: TGTGCCAGCAGCGATCCCTATTCGGGGACTAGCGGGGGCCCCACAGATACGCAGTATTTT.

The CDR3 spells CASSWDSGSEAFF. CDR3 DNA sequence: TGTGCCAGCAGCTGGGACTCGGGGTCCGAAGCTTTCTTT. The chain has TRBV7-3 and TRBJ1-1, with D tentatively TRBD1 (5 bases). Trimming shortened V by 4 bases and J by 8 bases, and 14 bases separated the two germline ends. Looked up from germline, CDR1 is SGHTA and CDR2 is FQGTGA. The CDR3 runs 13 residues.

This clone was counted once. The chain is built from TRBV5-1 and TRBJ2-2; 9 nucleotides line up with TRBD1. The CDR3 has 15 residues. V shed 3 bases, J shed 7 bases, and the junction held 7 bases outside the gene matches. CDR1 is SGHRS and CDR2 is YFSETQ in the germline V gene. The CDR3 spells CASSSDRGTNGELFF. DNA of the CDR3: TGCGCCAGCAGCTCGGACAGGGGAACGAACGGGGAGCTGTTTTTT.

This CDR3 reads CASSQVKADRGQFF. The CDR3 bases are TGTGCCAGCAGCCAAGTTAAAGCGGACAGGGGGCAGTTCTTC. The chain is built from TRBV4-2 and TRBJ2-1, with 9 bases lining up with TRBD1. V shed 1 base, J shed 12 bases, and the junction held 7 bases outside the gene matches. CDR3 length: 14 residues. Germline lookup yields CDR1 LGHNA and CDR2 YNFKEQ.

This clone was seen only once. The CDR3 protein is CAWEGAYEQFF. Written as DNA, the CDR3 is TGTGCCTGGGAGGGGGCTTATGAGCAGTTCTTC. The rearrangement joins TRBV30 to TRBJ2-1, with 7 bases that match TRBD1. V shed 5 bases, J shed 8 bases, and the junction held 3 bases outside the gene matches. CDR1 is GTSNPN, CDR2 SVGIG, per germline (reference sequence). CDR3 length equals 11 residues.